This entry lists 5 T cell receptor beta chains sequenced from one sample in a study of T cell responses to AZD1222 COVID-19 vaccine. Using immunoSEQ multiplex PCR, the repertoire was profiled, and TCRdb retains in-frame clones only, with some absent. Of more than 100,000 clones in the sample, approximately 92% were seen once. Here the sequenced sample was peripheral blood, taken on day 0 of AZD1222 vaccination. These receptors all stem from an adult in good health.

The chain uses TRBV7-8 and TRBJ1-1; D unresolved. V lost 2 bases and J lost 1, with 5 bases in between. This CDR3 has 13 amino acids. Germline CDR1 SGHVS, CDR2 FQNEAQ. This CDR3 reads CASSLTENTEAFF. CDR3 nucleotide sequence: TGTGCCAGCAGCTTAACAGAGAACACTGAAGCTTTCTTT.

The chain links TRBV7-5 to TRBJ1-5. TRBV7-5 is a pseudogene. CDR3 length equals 18 residues. The CDR3 DNA reads TGTGCCAGAAGCTTAGGGGGGGTGTACAGGGTGATCAATCAGCCCCAGCATTTT. Its protein is CARSLGGVYRVINQPQHF.

The CDR3: CASSPLGRIIDYTF. DNA of the CDR3: TGTGCCAGCAGCCCGCTGGGCCGCATCATTGACTACACCTTC. The chain combines TRBV7-9 with TRBJ1-2; D ambiguous. The V gene's germline CDR1 is SEHNR and CDR2 FQNEAQ (reference sequence). There are 14 residues in the CDR3. The V and J ends lost 5 bases and 10 bases respectively, with 20 bases between them. The full variable domain, its missing parts supplied by reference TRBV7-9 and TRBJ1-2, is DTGVSQNPRHKITKRGQNVTFRCDPISEHNRLYWYRQTLGQGPEFLTYFQNEAQLEKSRLLSDRFSAERPKGSFSTLEIQRTEQGDSAMYLCASSPLGRIIDYTFGSGTRLTVV.

This clone occurred once. This sequence joins TRBV19 and TRBJ1-4; D is undetermined. The CDR3 runs 15 residues. CDR1 LNHDA and CDR2 SQIVND come from the germline V gene (reference sequence). V lost 6 bases and J lost 0, with 11 bases in between. CDR3: CASRLEPATNEKLFF. The CDR3 DNA follows: TGTGCCAGTAGGTTGGAGCCAGCAACTAATGAAAAACTGTTTTTT.

The chain uses TRBV7-2 and TRBJ1-1; 9 positions match TRBD1. Unmatched junction bases numbered 4, after V lost 0 bases and J lost 11 bases. Germline V gives CDR1 SGHTA, CDR2 FQGNSA. The CDR3 is made up of 13 amino acids. This chain's CDR3 is CASSLAQGAVAFF. The CDR3 DNA reads as TGTGCCAGCAGCTTAGCACAGGGGGCGGTGGCTTTCTTT.